This T cell receptor (beta chain) was found in a study of T-cell reconstitution after alpha-beta-depleted transplantation in children. A library of TCRbeta sequences, prepared with unique molecular identifiers, was generated. TCRdb reanalysed the PCR reads using MiXCR and keeps one entry per CDR3 protein. The sample shows a few hundred thousand distinct CDR3 sequences, 13% of them seen only once. V gave up 4 bases and J gave up 6 bases, with 13 bases separating them. The germline V gene has CDR1 KGHDR and CDR2 SFDVKD. CDR3 length: 14 residues. The origin of this receptor is a human donor who donated a stem cell graft to a child with Fanconi anemia. The sample was PBMCs, taken from the stem cell graft. V gene TRBV24-1 combines with J gene TRBJ2-3; D gene uncertain. DNA for the CDR3: TGTGCCACCAGTGACCCTGGACGTCTCGATACGCAGTATTTT. This codes for CATSDPGRLDTQYF.